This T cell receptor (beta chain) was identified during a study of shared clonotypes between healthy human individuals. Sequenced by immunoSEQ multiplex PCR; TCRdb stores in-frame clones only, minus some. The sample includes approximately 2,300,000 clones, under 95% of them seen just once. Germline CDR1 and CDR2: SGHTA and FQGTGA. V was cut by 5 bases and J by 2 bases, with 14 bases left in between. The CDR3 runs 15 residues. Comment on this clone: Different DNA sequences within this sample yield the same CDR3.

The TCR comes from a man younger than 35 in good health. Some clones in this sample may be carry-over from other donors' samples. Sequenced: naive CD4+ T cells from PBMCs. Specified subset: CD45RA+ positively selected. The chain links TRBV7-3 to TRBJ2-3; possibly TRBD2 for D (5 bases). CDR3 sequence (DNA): TGTGCCAGCAGCCCTCACCGGGGAGACACAGATACGCAGTATTTT. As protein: CASSPHRGDTDTQYF. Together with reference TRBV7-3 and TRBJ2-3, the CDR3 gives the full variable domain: GAGVSQTPSNKVTEKGKYVELRCDPISGHTALYWYRQSLGQGPEFLIYFQGTGAADDSGLPNDRFFAVRPEGSVSTLKIQRTERGDSAVYLCASSPHRGDTDTQYFGPGTRLTVL.